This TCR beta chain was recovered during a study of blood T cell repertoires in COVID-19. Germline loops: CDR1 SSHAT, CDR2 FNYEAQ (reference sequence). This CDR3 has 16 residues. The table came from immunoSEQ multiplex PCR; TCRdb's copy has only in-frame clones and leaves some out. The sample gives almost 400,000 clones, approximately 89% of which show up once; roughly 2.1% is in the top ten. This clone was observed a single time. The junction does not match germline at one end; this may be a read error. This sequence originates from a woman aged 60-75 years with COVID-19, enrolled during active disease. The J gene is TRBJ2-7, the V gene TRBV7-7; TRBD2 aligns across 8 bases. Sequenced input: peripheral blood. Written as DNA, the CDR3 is TGCTCTTCAGGGGTAGGTAGGCGGGGGGACTCCTACGAGCAGTACTTC. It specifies CSSGVGRRGDSYEQYF.